This T cell receptor (beta chain) was documented in a study of blood T cells in healthy people across ages. Study-level findings and limits: In older individuals, TCR beta diversity per million T cells was lower, falling roughly linearly with age.

A J-beta primer mix and a sample-barcoded 5' primer were used in a second PCR of roughly 6 to 11 cycles. No fewer than 3 million CDR3-containing paired-end reads came from each sample. One entry per CDR3 protein, called by TCRdb with MiXCR from the 5' RACE reads. Of 650,000 to 950,000 distinct CDR3 sequences in the sample, around two fifths were seen once. The sample holds many counts of this clonotype. Its antigen is currently unknown. This CDR3 spans 13 amino acids. Per germline, CDR1 SGHVS and CDR2 FQNEAQ. Between the trimmed V and J ends, which lost 5 bases and 4 bases, there was a span of 12 bases.

The chain carries TRBV7-8 and TRBJ2-7, with D maybe TRBD1 (6 bases). This clonotype originated in a man aged 60 to 75 in good health. The sequencing sample was made of blood. In nucleotides, the CDR3 is TGTGCCAGCAGCCCCAGGGGCTCGTACGAGCAGTACTTC. It specifies CASSPRGSYEQYF.